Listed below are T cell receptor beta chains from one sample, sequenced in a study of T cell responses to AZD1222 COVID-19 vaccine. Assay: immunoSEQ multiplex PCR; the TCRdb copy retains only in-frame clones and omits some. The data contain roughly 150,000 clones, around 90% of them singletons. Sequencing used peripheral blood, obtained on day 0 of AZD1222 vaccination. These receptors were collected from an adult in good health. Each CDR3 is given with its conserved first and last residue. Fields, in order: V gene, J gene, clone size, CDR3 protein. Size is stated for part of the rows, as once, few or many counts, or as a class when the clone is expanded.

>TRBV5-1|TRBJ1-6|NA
CASSLEGVSPLHF
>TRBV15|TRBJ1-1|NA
CATRETGTANTEAFF
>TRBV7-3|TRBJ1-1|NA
CASSLDWGTEAFF
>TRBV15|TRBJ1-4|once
CATSTRQGVIEKLFF
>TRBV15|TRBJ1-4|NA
CATSRPSGGDEKLFF
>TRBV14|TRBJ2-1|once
CASSRVPGLAGYWGGNEQFF
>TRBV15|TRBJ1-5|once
CATSSIGIHSNQPQHF
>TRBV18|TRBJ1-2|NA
CASSRDRVWIDGYTF
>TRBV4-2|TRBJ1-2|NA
CASSPFDSVLNYGYTF
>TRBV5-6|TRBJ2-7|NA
CASSPRNYEQYF
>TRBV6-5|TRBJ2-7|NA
CASSYSGGKTYEQYF
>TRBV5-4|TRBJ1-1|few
CASSLVGQGGNTEAFF
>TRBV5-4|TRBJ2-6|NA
CASSLSAAGANVLTF
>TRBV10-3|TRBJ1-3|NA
CAITSKGEGGNTIYF
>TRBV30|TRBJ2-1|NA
CAWTLVGGREQFF
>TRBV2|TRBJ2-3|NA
CASSAGGGRDTQYF
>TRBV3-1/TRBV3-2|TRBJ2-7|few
CASSQDGAASSYEQYF
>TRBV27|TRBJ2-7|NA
CASSPGTVSYEQYF
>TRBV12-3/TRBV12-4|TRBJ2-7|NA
CASGGLGEQYF
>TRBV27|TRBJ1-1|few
CASSRLTSRMNTEAFF
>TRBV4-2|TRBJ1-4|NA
CASSLGQLNEKLFF
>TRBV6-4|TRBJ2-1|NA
CASSEAAGSYNEQFF
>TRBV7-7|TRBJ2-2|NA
CASSLAETGRTGELFF
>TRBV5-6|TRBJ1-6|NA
CASSGTGPREDSPLHF
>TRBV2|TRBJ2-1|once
CASPRRGSYNEQFF
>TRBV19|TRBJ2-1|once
CASSKQGASYNEQFF
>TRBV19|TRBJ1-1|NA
CASSIDAGIDTEAFF
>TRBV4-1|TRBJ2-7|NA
CASSPVAGNEQYF
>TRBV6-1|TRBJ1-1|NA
CASSEAMGGYTEAFF
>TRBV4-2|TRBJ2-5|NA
CASSQRAGGGQETQYF